This T cell receptor beta chain appears in the sequencing data of a study of blood T cell repertoires in COVID-19. Study background: Nucleic acid was either cDNA or gDNA, and it came from T cells, B-cell-depleted T cells, or PBMCs.

The repertoire was sequenced with immunoSEQ multiplex PCR; TCRdb's copy has only in-frame clones and lacks some. In the table there are roughly 250,000 clones, over 75% of which are singletons. Germline lookup yields CDR1 SGHRS and CDR2 YFSETQ. The V gene end was trimmed by 4 bases and the J gene end by 1 base; junction bases not matched to a gene: 0. The CDR3 sequence is 13 residues long. All enrollees were about 18 to 89 years old and from roughly 26 US areas. Self-reported history from a screening survey and questionnaire set each donor's cohort. This sequence was found in a woman in her 30s who had recovered from COVID-19. The genes are TRBV5-1 and TRBJ2-7, with TRBD2 matching 9 bases. The sequencing input was PBMCs or T cells enriched from blood (not recorded which). The CDR3 region is CASSLAGSYEQYF. The DNA for the CDR3 is TGCGCCAGCAGCCTAGCGGGATCCTACGAGCAGTACTTC.